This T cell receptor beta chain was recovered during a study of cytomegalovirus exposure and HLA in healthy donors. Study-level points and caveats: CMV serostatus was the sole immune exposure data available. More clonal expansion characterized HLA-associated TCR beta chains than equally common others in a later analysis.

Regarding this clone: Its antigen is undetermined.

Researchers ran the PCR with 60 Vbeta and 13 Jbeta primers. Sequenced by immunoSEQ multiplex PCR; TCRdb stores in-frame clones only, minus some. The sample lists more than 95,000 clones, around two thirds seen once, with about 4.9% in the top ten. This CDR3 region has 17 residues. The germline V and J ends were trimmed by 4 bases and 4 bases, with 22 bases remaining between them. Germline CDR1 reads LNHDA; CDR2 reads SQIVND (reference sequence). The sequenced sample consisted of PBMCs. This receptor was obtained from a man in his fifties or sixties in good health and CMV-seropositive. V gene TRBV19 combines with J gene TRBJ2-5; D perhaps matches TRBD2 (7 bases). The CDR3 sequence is CASSNGNAGAAGETQYF. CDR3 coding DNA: TGTGCCAGTAGTAATGGAAACGCGGGGGCCGCGGGAGAGACCCAGTACTTC.